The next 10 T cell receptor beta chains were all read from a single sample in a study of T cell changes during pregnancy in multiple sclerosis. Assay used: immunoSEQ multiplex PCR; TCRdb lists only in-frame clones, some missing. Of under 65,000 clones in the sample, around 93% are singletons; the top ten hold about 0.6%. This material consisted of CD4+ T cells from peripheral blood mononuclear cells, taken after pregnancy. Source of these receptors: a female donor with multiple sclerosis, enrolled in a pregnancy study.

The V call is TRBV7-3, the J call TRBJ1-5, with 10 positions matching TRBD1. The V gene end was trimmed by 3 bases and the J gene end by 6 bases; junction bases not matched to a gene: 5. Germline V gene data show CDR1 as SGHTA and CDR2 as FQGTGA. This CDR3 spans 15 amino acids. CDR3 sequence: CASSLGQGSFQPQHF. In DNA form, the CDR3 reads TGTGCCAGCAGCTTGGGACAGGGGAGTTTTCAGCCCCAGCATTTT.

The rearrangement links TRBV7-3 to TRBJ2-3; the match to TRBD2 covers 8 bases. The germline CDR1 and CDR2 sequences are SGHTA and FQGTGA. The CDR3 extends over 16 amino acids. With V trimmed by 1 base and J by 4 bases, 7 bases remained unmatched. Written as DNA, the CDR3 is TGTGCCAGCAGCTTAAGGGGCGGGGGGTTCCCAGATACGCAGTATTTT. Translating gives CASSLRGGGFPDTQYF.

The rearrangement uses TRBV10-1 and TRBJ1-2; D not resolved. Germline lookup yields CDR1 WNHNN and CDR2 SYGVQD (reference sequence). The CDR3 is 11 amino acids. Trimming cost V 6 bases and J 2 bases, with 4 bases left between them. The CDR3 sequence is CASRANYGYTF. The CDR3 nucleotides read TGCGCCAGCAGGGCAAACTATGGCTACACCTTC.

CDR3 protein: CASSPRAGAPADTQYF. The CDR3 region has the DNA TGTGCCAGCAGCCCCCGCGCGGGGGCCCCCGCAGATACGCAGTATTTT. This chain links TRBV7-9 with TRBJ2-3, with a tentative D call TRBD2 (7 bases). V was pared by 5 bases and J by 4 bases, with 19 bases between. Germline V gene lookup returns CDR1 SEHNR and CDR2 FQNEAQ (reference sequence). This CDR3 is built from 16 residues.

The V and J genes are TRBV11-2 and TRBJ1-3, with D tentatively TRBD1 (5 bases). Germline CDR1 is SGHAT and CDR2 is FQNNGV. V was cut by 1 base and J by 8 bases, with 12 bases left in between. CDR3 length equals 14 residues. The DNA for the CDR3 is TGTGCCAGCAGCTTAGCAGGGTACTCCGACACCATATATTTT. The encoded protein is CASSLAGYSDTIYF.

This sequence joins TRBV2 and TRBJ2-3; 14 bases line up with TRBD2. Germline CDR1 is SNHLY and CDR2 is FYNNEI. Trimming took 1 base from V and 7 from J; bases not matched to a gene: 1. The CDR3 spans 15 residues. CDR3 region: CASSEGTSGGYTQYF. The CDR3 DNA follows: TGTGCCAGCAGTGAAGGGACTAGCGGGGGGTATACGCAGTATTTT. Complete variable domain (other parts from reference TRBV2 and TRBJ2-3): EPEVTQTPSHQVTQMGQEVILRCVPISNHLYFYWYRQILGQKVEFLVSFYNNEISEKSEIFDDQFSVERPDGSNFTLKIRSTKLEDSAMYFCASSEGTSGGYTQYFGPGTRLTVL.

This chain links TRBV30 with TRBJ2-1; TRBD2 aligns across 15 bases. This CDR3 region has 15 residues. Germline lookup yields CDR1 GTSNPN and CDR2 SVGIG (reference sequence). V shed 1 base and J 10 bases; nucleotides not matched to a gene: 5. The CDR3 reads CAWSGRTSGGDEQFF. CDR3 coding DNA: TGTGCCTGGAGTGGGCGGACTAGCGGGGGGGACGAGCAGTTCTTC.

The CDR3 nucleotides read TGTGCCAGCAGCTTAGAGGGGAACTATGGCTACACCTTC. Translating gives CASSLEGNYGYTF. J is TRBJ1-2 and V is TRBV7-8, with D perhaps matching TRBD1 (5 bases). This CDR3 contains 13 residues. Trimming cost V 1 base and J 2 bases, with 5 bases left between them. Germline CDR1 and CDR2: SGHVS and FQNEAQ.

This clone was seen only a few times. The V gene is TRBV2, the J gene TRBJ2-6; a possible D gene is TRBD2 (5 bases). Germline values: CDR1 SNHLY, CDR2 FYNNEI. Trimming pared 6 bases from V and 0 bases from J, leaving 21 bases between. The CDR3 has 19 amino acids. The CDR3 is CASRVAEEGAVSGANVLTF. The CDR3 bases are TGTGCCAGCAGGGTAGCCGAAGAGGGAGCCGTCTCTGGGGCCAACGTCCTGACTTTC.

The CDR3 loop reads CASSTGVADTQYF. CDR3 DNA sequence: TGTGCCAGCAGCACCGGGGTTGCAGATACGCAGTATTTT. The genes are TRBV7-2 and TRBJ2-3; perhaps TRBD2 as D (5 bases). Between the trimmed V and J ends, which lost 5 bases and 4 bases, there was a span of 10 bases. CDR3 length: 13 amino acids. CDR1 and CDR2 from the germline V gene are SGHTA and FQGNSA. The variable domain in full, completed from reference TRBV7-2 and TRBJ2-3, reads GAGVSQSPSNKVTEKGKDVELRCDPISGHTALYWYRQSLGQGLEFLIYFQGNSAPDKSGLPSDRFSAERTGGSVSTLTIQRTQQEDSAVYLCASSTGVADTQYFGPGTRLTVL.